This entry lists 32 T cell receptor beta chains sequenced from one sample in a study of T cell clonotyping in hematopoietic cell transplantation. Some clones are missing from TCRdb's copy, which holds only in-frame ones; the method was immunoSEQ multiplex PCR. The top ten hold around 45% of the sample, which has 5,500 to 6,000 clones, roughly 91% seen once. The sample in question was peripheral blood mononuclear cells, obtained 100 days after allogeneic stem cell transplant. These receptors all come from a female patient in her fifties who had an allogeneic stem cell transplant from a related donor, so the T cells may come from the graft donor. Some clones in this sample may be carry-over from other donors' samples.

This sequence joins TRBV7-3 and TRBJ2-5; D uncertain. This CDR3 is 15 amino acids long. The V gene's germline CDR1 is SGHTA and CDR2 FQGTGA. Trimming shortened V by 5 bases and J by 8 bases, and 21 bases separated the two germline ends. CDR3 sequence: CASSPHLTLTPTQYF. CDR3 in DNA: TGTGCCAGCAGCCCCCACCTAACCCTGACGCCTACCCAGTACTTC.

This clone has only one observation. J is TRBJ1-5 and V is TRBV2; perhaps TRBD1 as D (5 bases). The CDR3 has 17 amino acids. Germline CDR1 and CDR2: SNHLY and FYNNEI. The V and J ends lost 8 bases and 4 bases respectively, with 24 bases between them. CDR3 sequence reads: CASDAKGREATNQPQHF. DNA of the CDR3: TGTGCCAGCGATGCGAAGGGCAGGGAGGCCACGAATCAGCCCCAGCATTTT.

V and J are TRBV19 and TRBJ1-1; D uncertain. The CDR3 has 14 amino acids. With 1 base removed from V and 4 bases from J, the gap between germline ends came to 10 bases. Germline lookup yields CDR1 LNHDA and CDR2 SQIVND (reference sequence). The DNA for the CDR3 is TGTGCCAGTAGTATAGGTCCCTCGGGCACTGAAGCTTTCTTT. Its translation: CASSIGPSGTEAFF. Complete variable domain (other parts from reference TRBV19 and TRBJ1-1): DGGITQSPKYLFRKEGQNVTLSCEQNLNHDAMYWYRQDPGQGLRLIYYSQIVNDFQKGDIAEGYSVSREKKESFPLTVTSAQKNPTAFYLCASSIGPSGTEAFFGQGTRLTVV.

In its sample, this clone was seen a few times. The CDR3 sequence is CASSIQGATGELFF. In nucleotides, the CDR3 is TGTGCCAGTAGTATCCAGGGGGCAACCGGGGAGCTGTTTTTT. V gene TRBV19 combines with J gene TRBJ2-2; 8 nucleotides line up with TRBD1. This CDR3 spans 14 amino acids. Germline lookup yields CDR1 LNHDA and CDR2 SQIVND (reference sequence). The V and J ends lost 3 bases and 5 bases, in that order; junction bases with no gene match: 2.

The rearrangement joins TRBV7-2 to TRBJ2-3; D is undetermined. Germline assignment: CDR1 SGHTA and CDR2 FQGNSA. The CDR3 spans 12 residues. The germline V and J ends were trimmed by 5 bases and 8 bases, with 11 bases remaining between them. CDR3 in amino acids: CASSERFSTQYF. The DNA for the CDR3 is TGTGCCAGCAGCGAGCGATTTTCTACGCAGTATTTT.

This chain joins TRBV5-1 and TRBJ1-2, with no clear D. This CDR3 has 12 residues. Trimming shortened V by 4 bases and J by 5 bases, and 9 bases separated the two germline ends. CDR1 and CDR2 (germline): SGHRS, YFSETQ. CDR3 nucleotides: TGCGCCAGCAGCATGGGGTCTTATGGCTACACCTTC. Amino acid sequence: CASSMGSYGYTF. Together with reference TRBV5-1 and TRBJ1-2, the CDR3 gives the full variable domain: KAGVTQTPRYLIKTRGQQVTLSCSPISGHRSVSWYQQTPGQGLQFLFEYFSETQRNKGNFPGRFSGRQFSNSRSEMNVSTLELGDSALYLCASSMGSYGYTFGSGTRLTVV.

The rearrangement links TRBV28 to TRBJ1-5; perhaps TRBD1 as D (6 bases). This CDR3 is built from 15 residues. The germline V gene encodes CDR1 MDHEN and CDR2 SYDVKM. The ends were cut back, 10 bases at V and 3 bases at J, with 19 bases in the middle. The CDR3: CATTRGGWNNQPQHF. The CDR3 nucleotides are TGTGCCACAACGAGGGGGGGCTGGAACAATCAGCCCCAGCATTTT.

The V call is TRBV6-6, the J call TRBJ1-2; D is possibly TRBD1 (6 bases). The CDR3 consists of 16 residues. Germline V gene sequence: CDR1 MNHNY, CDR2 SVGAGI (reference sequence). V lost 6 bases and J 0 bases, leaving 17 bases between the germline ends. CDR3 in amino acids: CASRTPDSQANYGYTF. The CDR3 DNA follows: TGTGCCAGCAGGACTCCGGACAGCCAAGCTAACTATGGCTACACCTTC.

This chain links TRBV7-3 with TRBJ1-1; no reliable D call. The CDR3 sequence is 13 residues long. With 3 bases removed from V and 4 bases from J, the gap between germline ends came to 9 bases. Germline V gene data show CDR1 as SGHTA and CDR2 as FQGTGA. CDR3 sequence reads: CASSFDIGTEAFF. In nucleotides, the CDR3 is TGTGCCAGCAGCTTTGACATTGGCACTGAAGCTTTCTTT.

The CDR3 is CASSLVTGNYGYTF. CDR3 coding DNA: TGTGCCAGCAGCTTAGTAACAGGGAACTATGGCTACACCTTC. This rearrangement joins TRBV11-2 to TRBJ1-2, with D possibly TRBD1 on 6 matching bases. Germline V gives CDR1 SGHAT, CDR2 FQNNGV. The CDR3 extends over 14 amino acids. Trimming removed 1 base from V and 2 bases from J, with 8 bases in between.

The chain has TRBV29-1 and TRBJ2-5, with TRBD1 matching over 8 bases. Per the germline V gene, CDR1 is SQVTM and CDR2 is ANQGSEA. The CDR3 extends over 13 amino acids. Trimming at V came to 7 bases and at J to 4 bases, leaving 8 bases not matched to a gene. The CDR3: CSALGQGRETQYF. In nucleotides, the CDR3 is TGCAGCGCTCTTGGACAGGGAAGAGAGACCCAGTACTTC. Full variable domain (missing parts from reference TRBV29-1 and TRBJ2-5): SAVISQKPSRDICQRGTSLTIQCQVDSQVTMMFWYRQQPGQSLTLIATANQGSEATYESGFVIDKFPISRPNLTFSTLTVSNMSPEDSSIYLCSALGQGRETQYFGPGTRLLVL.

The chain combines TRBV5-1 with TRBJ2-6, with D perhaps TRBD1 (5 bases). The CDR3 runs 17 residues. Germline V gives CDR1 SGHRS, CDR2 YFSETQ. Trimming cost V 7 bases and J 0 bases, with 17 bases left between them. The DNA of the CDR3 is TGCGCCAGCCGTCTGGGGCAGGGCGTCTCTGGGGCCAACGTCCTGACTTTC. It codes for CASRLGQGVSGANVLTF.

The chain links TRBV7-8 to TRBJ2-2; possibly TRBD2 for D (6 bases). The V end lost 3 bases, the J end lost 2 bases, and 10 bases lay between the germline ends. Germline CDR1 and CDR2: SGHVS and FQNEAQ. The CDR3 covers 15 residues. The CDR3 DNA follows: TGTGCCAGCAGCTTCAGGGCGGGAAACACCGGGGAGCTGTTTTTT. Translation: CASSFRAGNTGELFF.

The CDR3 DNA reads TGTGCCAGCAGTCAGACGGCTAACTATGGCTACACCTTC. Translation: CASSQTANYGYTF. This sequence joins TRBV6-5 and TRBJ1-2; D is ambiguous. Germline assignment: CDR1 MNHEY and CDR2 SVGAGI. The CDR3 covers 13 residues. V was shortened by 5 bases and J by 0 bases, with 7 bases between the two germline ends.

The chain combines TRBV9 with TRBJ1-1; D ambiguous. The V gene's germline CDR1 is SGDLS and CDR2 YYNGEE. V was cut by 1 base and J by 0 bases, with 7 bases left in between. There are 14 residues in the CDR3. CDR3 protein: CASSVSGMNTEAFF. The DNA for the CDR3 is TGTGCCAGCAGCGTATCGGGGATGAACACTGAAGCTTTCTTT.

The rearrangement uses TRBV27 and TRBJ1-2, with a possible D match to TRBD1 (5 bases). The V and J ends lost 1 base and 6 bases respectively, with 15 bases between them. The CDR3 has 15 amino acids. Per the germline V gene, CDR1 is MNHEY and CDR2 is SMNVEV (reference sequence). CDR3 amino acids: CASSLYAGNQDGYTF. CDR3 sequence (DNA): TGTGCCAGCAGTTTATACGCAGGGAACCAGGATGGCTACACCTTC.

The chain carries TRBV19 and TRBJ1-6, with no clear D. The CDR3 extends over 14 amino acids. V lost 1 base, J lost 8 bases, and 9 bases lay in between. CDR1 LNHDA and CDR2 SQIVND come from the germline V gene (reference sequence). CDR3 amino acids: CASSIAGRDSPLHF. The DNA for the CDR3 is TGTGCCAGTAGTATAGCTGGGAGAGATTCACCCCTCCACTTT.

The count of this clone is one. The gene calls are TRBV28 and TRBJ1-5; D is unclear. Germline V gene sequence: CDR1 MDHEN, CDR2 SYDVKM. The V gene lost 6 bases and the J gene lost 7 bases, with 19 bases spanning the gap. The CDR3 is 15 residues long. As DNA, the CDR3 is TGTGCCAGCAGCCCCACTGGGGAAAACCGGCAGCCCCAGCATTTT. Protein sequence: CASSPTGENRQPQHF.

This clone was counted once. The chain is built from TRBV2 and TRBJ1-2; possible D gene TRBD1, 5 bases. This CDR3 has 16 amino acids. V lost 5 bases and J lost 2, with 18 bases in between. Germline V gene sequence: CDR1 SNHLY, CDR2 FYNNEI. Written as DNA, the CDR3 is TGTGCCAGCAGTAGGAGGGTTGCAGGGAGGAACTATGGCTACACCTTC. It encodes CASSRRVAGRNYGYTF. Together with reference TRBV2 and TRBJ1-2, the CDR3 gives the full variable domain: EPEVTQTPSHQVTQMGQEVILRCVPISNHLYFYWYRQILGQKVEFLVSFYNNEISEKSEIFDDQFSVERPDGSNFTLKIRSTKLEDSAMYFCASSRRVAGRNYGYTFGSGTRLTVV.

CDR3 nucleotide sequence: TGTGCCAGCAGTTTATTAGACAGAAAGTTCTTC. Its protein is CASSLLDRKFF. The V call is TRBV27, the J call TRBJ2-1; tentative D call: TRBD1 (5 bases). With 1 base removed from V and 14 bases from J, the gap between germline ends came to 9 bases. The germline gives CDR1 MNHEY, CDR2 SMNVEV (reference sequence). The CDR3 is made up of 11 amino acids.

The V and J genes are TRBV5-1 and TRBJ1-4; TRBD1 matches at 7 bases. The CDR3 totals 14 residues. Trimming removed 3 bases from V and 8 bases from J; junction bases left unmatched: 7. Germline V gene sequence: CDR1 SGHRS, CDR2 YFSETQ. The CDR3, as DNA: TGCGCCAGCAGCTCCTCAGGGGGTTCGGAAAAACTGTTTTTT. As protein: CASSSSGGSEKLFF.

The chain employs TRBV5-6 and TRBJ2-1; 8 bases map to TRBD1. Germline CDR1 is SGHDT and CDR2 is YYEEEE. This CDR3 spans 13 amino acids. Trimming cost V 4 bases and J 10 bases; bases outside gene matches: 7. CDR3 nucleotide sequence: TGTGCCAGCAGCGGGTGGACAGGGTCGGAGCAGTTCTTC. Encoded protein: CASSGWTGSEQFF.

This chain connects TRBV10-1 to TRBJ2-7; D is perhaps TRBD1 (6 bases). Germline V gives CDR1 WNHNN, CDR2 SYGVQD (reference sequence). This CDR3 has 15 amino acids. V was shortened by 3 bases and J by 0 bases, with 12 bases between the two germline ends. The CDR3: CASSEDRSGSYEQYF. The CDR3 nucleotides read TGCGCCAGCAGTGAAGACAGGAGCGGCTCCTACGAGCAGTACTTC.

The chain joins TRBV6-1 to TRBJ2-7; 10 bases agree with TRBD1. Germline CDR1 reads MNHNS; CDR2 reads SASEGT. Trimming cost V 9 bases and J 0 bases; bases outside gene matches: 5. The CDR3 totals 14 residues. The CDR3 spells CASETGGSSYEQYF. The CDR3 DNA reads TGTGCCAGTGAGACAGGGGGCAGCTCCTACGAGCAGTACTTC.

This clone was detected only once. V is TRBV28 and J is TRBJ2-7; TRBD2 might be the D (7 bases). The V gene lost 7 bases and the J gene lost 7 bases, with 26 bases spanning the gap. This CDR3 spans 16 amino acids. Germline V gene lookup returns CDR1 MDHEN and CDR2 SYDVKM. CDR3 nucleotide sequence: TGTGCCAGCACCGAAACGGGGGGCCCTGTTGCTTGGGAGCAGTACTTC. Translated: CASTETGGPVAWEQYF.

The chain employs TRBV19 and TRBJ1-5; D uncertain. CDR1 LNHDA and CDR2 SQIVND come from the germline V gene (reference sequence). Trimming stripped 3 bases from V and 5 bases from J, with 8 bases between. This CDR3 region has 13 residues. CDR3 sequence reads: CASSMGRDQPQHF. CDR3 sequence (DNA): TGTGCCAGTAGTATGGGGAGAGATCAGCCCCAGCATTTT.

The J gene is TRBJ1-2, the V gene TRBV2; D is ambiguous. The CDR3 consists of 13 residues. The V end was cut by 5 bases, the J end by 3 bases, with 10 bases between. Germline lookup yields CDR1 SNHLY and CDR2 FYNNEI. The CDR3 spells CASSQRVDYGYTF. As DNA, the CDR3 is TGTGCCAGCAGTCAACGGGTGGACTATGGCTACACCTTC.

CDR3 sequence (DNA): TGTGCCAGCAGCTTATTACTAGCGGCCGAAGAGACCCAGTACTTC. It translates to CASSLLLAAEETQYF. V usage is TRBV11-1 and J usage is TRBJ2-5; 8 bases match TRBD2. This CDR3 is built from 15 residues. Per the germline V gene, CDR1 is SGHAT and CDR2 is FQDESV (reference sequence). V dropped 2 bases and J dropped 3; count of bases not matched to a gene: 5.

In its sample, this clone was seen once. This rearrangement joins TRBV9 to TRBJ1-1; 9 bases are shared with TRBD1. CDR1 is SGDLS and CDR2 is YYNGEE in the germline V gene. With 5 bases clipped from V and 12 bases from J, the junction kept 11 bases outside the gene matches. This CDR3 is 13 amino acids long. CDR3 coding DNA: TGTGCCAGCAGGGAAATCGACAGGGGGGCACCTTTCTTT. Translated, it gives CASREIDRGAPFF.

A single count supports this clone. The chain joins TRBV4-2 to TRBJ1-1; weak D call: TRBD1 (5 bases). The germline gives CDR1 LGHNA, CDR2 YNFKEQ. This CDR3 has 13 residues. Trimming took 0 bases from V and 11 from J, leaving 13 bases between them. CDR3 coding DNA: TGTGCCAGCAGCCAAGATTTAAGGGGAACGGCTTTCTTT. Protein: CASSQDLRGTAFF.

The V call is TRBV9, the J call TRBJ2-3; D is possibly TRBD2 (6 bases). The CDR3 is 14 amino acids. Germline assignment: CDR1 SGDLS and CDR2 YYNGEE. With 7 bases removed from V and 4 bases from J, the gap between germline ends came to 16 bases. In DNA, the CDR3 is TGTGCCAGCGCTTCGGGGTCGGGGGCAGATACGCAGTATTTT. Amino acids: CASASGSGADTQYF.

The chain couples TRBV5-4 to TRBJ1-1; D is unclear. Between the trimmed V and J ends, which lost 1 base and 5 bases, there was a span of 3 bases. The CDR3 sequence is 11 residues long. Germline CDR1 is SGHNT and CDR2 is YYREEE (reference sequence). This CDR3 reads CASSLRTEAFF. The DNA of the CDR3 is TGTGCCAGCAGCTTGAGAACTGAAGCTTTCTTT.